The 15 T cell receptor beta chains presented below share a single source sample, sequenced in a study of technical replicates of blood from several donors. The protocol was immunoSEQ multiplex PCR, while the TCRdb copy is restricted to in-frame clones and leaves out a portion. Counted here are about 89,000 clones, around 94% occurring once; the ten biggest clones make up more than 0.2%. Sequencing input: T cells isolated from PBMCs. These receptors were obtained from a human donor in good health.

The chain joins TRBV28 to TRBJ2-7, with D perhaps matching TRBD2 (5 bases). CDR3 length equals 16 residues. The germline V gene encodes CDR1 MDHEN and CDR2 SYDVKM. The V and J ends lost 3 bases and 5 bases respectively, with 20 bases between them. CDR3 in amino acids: CASSFLVRGRLHEQYF. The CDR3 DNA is TGTGCCAGCAGTTTTTTGGTTCGAGGGAGATTGCACGAGCAGTACTTC. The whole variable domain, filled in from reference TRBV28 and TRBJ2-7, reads DVKVTQSSRYLVKRTGEKVFLECVQDMDHENMFWYRQDPGLGLRLIYFSYDVKMKEKGDIPEGYSVSREKKERFSLILESASTNQTSMYLCASSFLVRGRLHEQYFGPGTRLTVT.

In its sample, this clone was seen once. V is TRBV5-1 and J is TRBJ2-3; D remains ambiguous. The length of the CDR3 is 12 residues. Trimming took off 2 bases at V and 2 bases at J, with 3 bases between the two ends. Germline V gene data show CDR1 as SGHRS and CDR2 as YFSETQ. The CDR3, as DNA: TGCGCCAGCAGCTTATACACAGATACGCAGTATTTT. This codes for CASSLYTDTQYF.

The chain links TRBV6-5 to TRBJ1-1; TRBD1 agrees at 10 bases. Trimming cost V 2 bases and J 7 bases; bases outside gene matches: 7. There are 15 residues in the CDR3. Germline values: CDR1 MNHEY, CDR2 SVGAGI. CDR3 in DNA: TGTGCCAGCAGTTACCGACAGGGGGCGCCCGGTGAAGCTTTCTTT. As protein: CASSYRQGAPGEAFF.

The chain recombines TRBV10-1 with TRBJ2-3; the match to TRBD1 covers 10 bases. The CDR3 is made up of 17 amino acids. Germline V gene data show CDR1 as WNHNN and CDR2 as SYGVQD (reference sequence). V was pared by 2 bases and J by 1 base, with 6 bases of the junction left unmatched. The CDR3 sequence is CASSELRTGGGTDTQYF. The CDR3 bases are TGCGCCAGCAGTGAGCTAAGGACAGGGGGAGGCACAGATACGCAGTATTTT.

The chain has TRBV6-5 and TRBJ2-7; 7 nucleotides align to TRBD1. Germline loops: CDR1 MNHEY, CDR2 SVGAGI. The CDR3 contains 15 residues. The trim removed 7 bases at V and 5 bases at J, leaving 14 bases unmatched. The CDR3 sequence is CASTLTGRLVDEQYF. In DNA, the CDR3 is TGTGCCAGCACCCTGACAGGGCGACTTGTGGACGAGCAGTACTTC.

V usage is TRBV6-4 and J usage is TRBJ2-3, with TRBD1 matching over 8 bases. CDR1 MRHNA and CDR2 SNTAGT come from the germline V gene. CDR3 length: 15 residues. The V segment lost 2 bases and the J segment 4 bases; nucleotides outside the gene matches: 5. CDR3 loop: CASSDQGAKPDTQYF. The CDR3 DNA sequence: TGTGCCAGCAGTGACCAGGGGGCGAAGCCAGATACGCAGTATTTT.

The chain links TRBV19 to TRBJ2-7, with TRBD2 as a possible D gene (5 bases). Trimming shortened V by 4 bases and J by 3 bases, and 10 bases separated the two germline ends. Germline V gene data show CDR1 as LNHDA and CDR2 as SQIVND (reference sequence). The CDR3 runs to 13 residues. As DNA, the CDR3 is TGTGCCAGTAGTACTAGCTCACACTACGAGCAGTACTTC. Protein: CASSTSSHYEQYF.

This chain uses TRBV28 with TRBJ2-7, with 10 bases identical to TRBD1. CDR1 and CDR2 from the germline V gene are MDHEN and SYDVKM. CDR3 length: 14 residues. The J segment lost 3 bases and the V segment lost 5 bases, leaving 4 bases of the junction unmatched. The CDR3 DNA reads TGTGCCAGCAGTCCTCGGACAGGGGGCTACGAGCAGTACTTC. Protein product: CASSPRTGGYEQYF.

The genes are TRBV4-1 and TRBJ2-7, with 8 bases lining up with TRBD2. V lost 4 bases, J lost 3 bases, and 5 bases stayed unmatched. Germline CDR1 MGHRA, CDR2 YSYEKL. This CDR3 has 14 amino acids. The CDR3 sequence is CASSPTSENYEQYF. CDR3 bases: TGCGCCAGCAGCCCGACTAGCGAGAACTACGAGCAGTACTTC.

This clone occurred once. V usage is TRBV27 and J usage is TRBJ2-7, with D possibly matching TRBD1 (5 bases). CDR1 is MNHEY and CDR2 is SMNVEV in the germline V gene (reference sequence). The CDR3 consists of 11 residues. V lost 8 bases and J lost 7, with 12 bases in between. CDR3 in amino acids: CASLLQEEQYF. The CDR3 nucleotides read TGTGCCAGCCTGTTACAGGAGGAGCAGTACTTC.

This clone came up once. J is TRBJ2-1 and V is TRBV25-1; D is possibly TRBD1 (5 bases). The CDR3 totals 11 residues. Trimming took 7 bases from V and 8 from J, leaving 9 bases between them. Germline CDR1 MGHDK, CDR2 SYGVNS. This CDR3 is CASTRGDEQFF. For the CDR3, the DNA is TGTGCCAGCACAAGGGGCGATGAGCAGTTCTTC.

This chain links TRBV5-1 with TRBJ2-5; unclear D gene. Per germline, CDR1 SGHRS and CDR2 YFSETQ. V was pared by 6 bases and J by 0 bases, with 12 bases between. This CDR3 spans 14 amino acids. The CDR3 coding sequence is TGCGCCAGCACCCCTCTGGCGGACCAAGAGACCCAGTACTTC. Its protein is CASTPLADQETQYF.

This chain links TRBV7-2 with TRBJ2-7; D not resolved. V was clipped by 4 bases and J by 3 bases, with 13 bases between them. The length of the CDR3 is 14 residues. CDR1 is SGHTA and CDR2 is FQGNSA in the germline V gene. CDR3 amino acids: CASSYRGPGYEQYF. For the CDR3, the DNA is TGTGCCAGCAGCTATCGCGGCCCGGGCTACGAGCAGTACTTC.

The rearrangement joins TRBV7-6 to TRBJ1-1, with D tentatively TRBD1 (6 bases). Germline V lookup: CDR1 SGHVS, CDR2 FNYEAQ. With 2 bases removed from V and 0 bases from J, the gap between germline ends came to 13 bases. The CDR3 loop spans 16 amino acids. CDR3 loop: CASSLTGGHMNTEAFF. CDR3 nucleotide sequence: TGTGCCAGCAGCTTAACCGGGGGGCATATGAACACTGAAGCTTTCTTT.

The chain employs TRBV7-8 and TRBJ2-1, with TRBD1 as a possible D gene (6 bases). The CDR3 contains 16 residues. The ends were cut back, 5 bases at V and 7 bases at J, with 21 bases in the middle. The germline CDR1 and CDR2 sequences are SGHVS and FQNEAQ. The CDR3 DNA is TGTGCCAGCAGCGAAACCGGGACATCCCCGGCTAATGAGCAGTTCTTC. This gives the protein CASSETGTSPANEQFF.